The present TCR beta chain was sequenced within a study of OX40 agonist ivuxolimab in advanced cancers. For the study at large: An agonistic anti-OX40 (CD134) antibody, ivuxolimab, was used to treat the patients.

This clone was seen only a few times. Germline CDR1 is SGDLS and CDR2 is YYNGEE. The length of the CDR3 is 13 residues. After removal of 4 bases from V and 7 bases from J, the junction contained 2 bases not matched to a gene. This table comes from immunoSEQ multiplex PCR, and its TCRdb copy is limited to in-frame clones, with some not included. The data show 80,000 to 100,000 clones, 70% to 90% seen once. This sequence joins TRBV9 and TRBJ2-7; TRBD2 agrees at 13 bases. Specimen: CD4+ or CD8+ T cells sorted from blood, collected in a trial of the OX40 agonist ivuxolimab. This receptor was obtained from an adult with an advanced solid tumor such as melanoma, head and neck, liver or kidney cancer. The CDR3 nucleotides read TGTGCCAGCAGCCCGGGACTAGCGGGAGAGCAGTACTTC. This sequence encodes CASSPGLAGEQYF. The whole variable domain, remainder taken from reference TRBV9 and TRBJ2-7, is DSGVTQTPKHLITATGQRVTLRCSPRSGDLSVYWYQQSLDQGLQFLIQYYNGEERAKGNILERFSAQQFPDLHSELNLSSLELGDSALYFCASSPGLAGEQYFGPGTRLTVT.